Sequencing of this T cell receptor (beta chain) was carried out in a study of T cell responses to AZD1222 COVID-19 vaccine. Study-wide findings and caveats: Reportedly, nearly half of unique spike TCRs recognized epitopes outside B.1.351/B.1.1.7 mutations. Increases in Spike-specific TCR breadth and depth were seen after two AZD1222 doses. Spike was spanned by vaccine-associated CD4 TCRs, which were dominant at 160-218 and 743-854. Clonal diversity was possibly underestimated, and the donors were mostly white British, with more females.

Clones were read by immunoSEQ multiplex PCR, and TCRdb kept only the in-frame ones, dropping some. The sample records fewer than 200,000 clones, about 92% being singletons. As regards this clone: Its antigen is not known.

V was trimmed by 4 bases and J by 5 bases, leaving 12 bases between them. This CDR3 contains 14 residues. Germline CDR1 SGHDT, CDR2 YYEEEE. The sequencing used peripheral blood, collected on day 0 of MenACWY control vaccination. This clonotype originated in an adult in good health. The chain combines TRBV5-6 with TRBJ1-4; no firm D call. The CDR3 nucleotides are TGTGCCAGCAGCCCCACCGGGAGAAATGAAAAACTGTTTTTT. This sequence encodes CASSPTGRNEKLFF.